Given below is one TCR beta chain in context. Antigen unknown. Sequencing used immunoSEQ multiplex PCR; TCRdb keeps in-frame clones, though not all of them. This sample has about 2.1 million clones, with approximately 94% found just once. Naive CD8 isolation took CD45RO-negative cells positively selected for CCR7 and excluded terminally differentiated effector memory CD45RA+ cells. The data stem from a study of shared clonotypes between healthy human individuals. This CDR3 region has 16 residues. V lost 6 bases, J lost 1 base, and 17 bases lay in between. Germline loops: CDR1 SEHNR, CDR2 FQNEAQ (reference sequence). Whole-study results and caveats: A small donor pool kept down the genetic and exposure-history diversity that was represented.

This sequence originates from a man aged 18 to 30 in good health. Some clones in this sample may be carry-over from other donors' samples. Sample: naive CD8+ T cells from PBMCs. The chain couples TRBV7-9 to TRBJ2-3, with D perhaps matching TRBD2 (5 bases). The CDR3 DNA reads TGTGCCAGCAGTCTAGGACGCAGCGGACGCACAGATACGCAGTATTTT. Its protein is CASSLGRSGRTDTQYF. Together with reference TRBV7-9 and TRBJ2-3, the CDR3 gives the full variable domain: DTGVSQNPRHKITKRGQNVTFRCDPISEHNRLYWYRQTLGQGPEFLTYFQNEAQLEKSRLLSDRFSAERPKGSFSTLEIQRTEQGDSAMYLCASSLGRSGRTDTQYFGPGTRLTVL.